This T cell receptor (beta chain) was retrieved from a study of T-cell reconstitution after alpha-beta-depleted transplantation in children. Study-wide points: Surviving recipient T cells and thymic progenitors accounted for the high day-60 TCRbeta diversity observed in some patients. At around two months after transplant, the alpha-beta T cells were reportedly derived from several hundred expanded clones that came from non-depleted graft cells. It was newly produced T cells that mostly accounted for T-cell counts and diversity one year after transplant.

V was cut by 0 bases and J by 4 bases, with 6 bases left in between. The CDR3 contains 12 residues. Germline V CDR1 and CDR2: DFQATT, SNEGSKA (reference sequence). It was with unique molecular identifiers that the TCRbeta library was prepared. Using its own MiXCR run on the PCR reads, TCRdb lists one record per CDR3 protein. Among about 580,000 distinct CDR3 sequences listed, 25% to 30% were seen once. Comments on this clonotype: What it binds is not known.

This receptor was taken from a boy under two years old with Wiskott-Aldrich syndrome, due to receive a stem cell transplant. This specimen consisted of PBMCs, obtained before TCRalphabeta/CD19-depleted stem cell transplant. The chain recombines TRBV20-1 with TRBJ2-5, with D hard to call. The CDR3 DNA follows: TGCAGTGCTAGAGATGGGTTAGAGACCCAGTACTTC. Protein: CSARDGLETQYF.